These T cell receptor beta chains were read from a single sample in a study of cytomegalovirus exposure and HLA in healthy donors. Some clones are missing from TCRdb's copy, which holds only in-frame ones; the method was immunoSEQ multiplex PCR. This table holds 35,000 or so clones, 81% found once. Sequencing was performed on PBMCs. These receptors were obtained from a woman aged 40 to 50 in good health and CMV-seronegative. Each CDR3 is given with its conserved first and last residue. D genes are given only for firm matches. Not every row has a clone size; where given, it reads once, few, many or a size class.

j_call d_call clone_size v_call cdr3_aa cdr3_nt
TRBJ1-6 NA NA TRBV5-6 CASSLDRGAQNSPLHF TGTGCCAGCAGCTTGGATCGGGGGGCGCAGAATTCACCCCTCCACTTT
TRBJ1-6 TRBD1 NA TRBV9 CASSPRGTGFGDSPLHF TGTGCCAGCAGCCCCCGCGGGACAGGGTTTGGGGATTCACCCCTCCACTTT
TRBJ2-3 NA few TRBV5-6 CASSLGDKEVYPSTDTQYF TGTGCCAGCAGCTTGGGGGACAAAGAGGTTTATCCTAGCACAGATACGCAGTATTTT
TRBJ2-1 NA once TRBV5-6 CASSLGDNEQFF TGTGCCAGCAGCTTAGGAGACAATGAGCAGTTCTTC
TRBJ1-2 NA NA TRBV7-2 CASSSWGDHGKGYTF TGTGCCAGCAGCTCGTGGGGGGACCATGGGAAAGGCTACACCTTC
TRBJ2-2 TRBD2 NA TRBV27 CASTLRGGTGELFF TGTGCCAGCACCCTCCGGGGGGGTACCGGGGAGCTGTTTTTT
TRBJ1-2 TRBD1 NA TRBV29-1 CSVEVGGAGYGYTF TGCAGCGTTGAAGTAGGGGGCGCTGGCTATGGCTACACCTTC
TRBJ1-4 TRBD1 NA TRBV7-9 CASSQRQGHEKLFF TGTGCCAGCAGCCAACGACAGGGGCATGAAAAACTGTTTTTT
TRBJ1-1 NA NA TRBV5-4 CASSLGGLTEAFF TGTGCCAGCAGCTTGGGGGGGCTAACTGAAGCTTTCTTT
TRBJ2-3 NA NA TRBV18 CASSPLRGTNTDTQYF TGTGCCAGCTCACCACTTAGGGGGACAAACACAGATACGCAGTATTTT
TRBJ2-3 NA NA TRBV5-6 CASSFRADTQYF TGTGCCAGCAGCTTTCGAGCAGATACGCAGTATTTT
TRBJ1-1 NA NA TRBV5-4 CASSPQQGGEAFF TGTGCCAGCAGCCCCCAACAGGGCGGGGAAGCTTTCTTT
TRBJ2-3 TRBD1 NA TRBV4-3 CASSQHLQGALTDTQYF TGCGCCAGCAGCCAACACTTACAGGGGGCCCTTACAGATACGCAGTATTTT
TRBJ1-1 NA NA TRBV29-1 CSVEGARGATEAFF TGCAGCGTTGAGGGGGCTAGGGGAGCCACTGAAGCTTTCTTT
TRBJ1-2 NA NA TRBV19 CASGTGYGGYTF TGTGCCAGTGGTACAGGGTACGGGGGCTACACCTTC
TRBJ1-5 NA NA TRBV6-1 CASSARQGNQPQHF TGTGCCAGCAGTGCTCGACAGGGCAATCAGCCCCAGCATTTT
TRBJ2-1 TRBD1 few TRBV4-1 CASSGRWDSSYNEQFF TGCGCCAGCAGCGGCCGTTGGGACAGCTCCTACAATGAGCAGTTCTTC
TRBJ1-4 NA NA TRBV4-1 CASSHGGQNEKLFF TGCGCCAGCAGCCATGGGGGACAAAATGAAAAACTGTTTTTT
TRBJ2-3 NA NA TRBV5-4 CASSPTGLSTDTQYF TGTGCCAGCAGCCCGACGGGACTCAGCACAGATACGCAGTATTTT
TRBJ1-1 TRBD1 once TRBV18 CASSHRQGPQAEAFF TGTGCCAGCTCACACCGACAGGGGCCTCAGGCTGAAGCTTTCTTT
TRBJ1-1 NA NA TRBV29-1 CSVYRQETFAEAFF TGCAGCGTCTATCGTCAGGAAACCTTCGCTGAAGCTTTCTTT
TRBJ1-5 TRBD1 NA TRBV29-1 CSVEEGDRVGQPQHF TGCAGCGTTGAAGAAGGGGACAGGGTAGGGCAGCCCCAGCATTTT
TRBJ2-5 NA NA TRBV4-1 CASRETGKETQYF TGCGCCAGCAGGGAGACGGGGAAAGAGACCCAGTACTTC
TRBJ2-7 NA NA TRBV5-5 CASSLGGQGYEQYF TGTGCCAGCAGCTTGGGGGGGCAGGGCTACGAGCAGTACTTC
TRBJ1-1 NA NA TRBV19 CASIKRGQQNTEAFF TGTGCCAGTATAAAAAGAGGACAGCAGAACACTGAAGCTTTCTTT
TRBJ1-2 TRBD1 NA TRBV11-2 CASRGTGDYGYTF TGTGCCAGCAGGGGAACAGGGGACTATGGCTACACCTTC
TRBJ2-1 TRBD1 NA TRBV4-3 CASSQELRTGGFGEQFF TGCGCCAGCAGCCAAGAACTCCGGACAGGGGGCTTCGGTGAGCAGTTCTTC
TRBJ2-6 NA NA TRBV7-2 CASSLGTGGLSGANVLTF TGTGCCAGCAGCTTAGGAACGGGGGGCCTTTCTGGGGCCAACGTCCTGACTTTC
TRBJ2-2 NA NA TRBV5-1 CASSLAGLNTGELFF TGCGCCAGCAGCTTGGCAGGACTGAACACCGGGGAGCTGTTTTTT
TRBJ1-6 TRBD1 once TRBV19 CASRGQGAFSSYNSPLHF TGTGCCAGTAGGGGACAGGGGGCGTTCAGCTCCTATAATTCACCCCTCCACTTT
TRBJ2-5 TRBD2 NA TRBV27 CASSLFASGGQETQYF TGTGCCAGCAGTTTATTTGCTAGCGGGGGACAAGAGACCCAGTACTTC
TRBJ1-3 TRBD1 NA TRBV5-8 CASSPRDRGSGNTIYF TGTGCCAGCAGCCCCCGGGACAGGGGCTCTGGAAACACCATATATTTT
TRBJ1-6 NA NA TRBV28 CASRYPGGDNSPLHF TGTGCCAGCAGATACCCGGGGGGGGATAATTCACCCCTCCACTTT
TRBJ2-1 NA once TRBV4-1 CASSQERTRSNEQFF TGCGCCAGCAGCCAAGAAAGAACGCGATCCAATGAGCAGTTCTTC
TRBJ1-1 NA NA TRBV7-2 CASSLALGSGEAFF TGTGCCAGCAGCTTAGCTTTGGGGAGCGGTGAAGCTTTCTTT
TRBJ2-5 NA few TRBV5-1 CASSRGLQETQYF TGCGCCAGCAGCCGGGGACTCCAAGAGACCCAGTACTTC
TRBJ2-2 TRBD2 NA TRBV2 CASKGSGGLAGELFF TGTGCCAGCAAGGGTAGCGGGGGTCTGGCCGGGGAGCTGTTTTTT
TRBJ1-5 TRBD1 NA TRBV2 CASSVRQGRNQPQHF TGTGCCAGCAGTGTTAGACAGGGGCGGAATCAGCCCCAGCATTTT
TRBJ1-2 NA NA TRBV7-2 CASTLDLDYGYTF TGTGCCAGCACCTTGGACTTAGACTATGGCTACACCTTC
TRBJ2-7 NA NA TRBV2 CASSSHSQDSWYF TGTGCCAGCAGTTCCCACTCACAGGATTCGTGGTACTTC
TRBJ2-5 TRBD2 NA TRBV4-2 CASSQNGLAGVETQYF TGTGCCAGCAGCCAAAACGGACTAGCGGGGGTGGAGACCCAGTACTTC
TRBJ2-2 NA NA TRBV5-1 CASSWRGTTNTGELFF TGCGCCAGCAGCTGGAGGGGGACTACTAACACCGGGGAGCTGTTTTTT
TRBJ2-3 NA NA TRBV9 CASSVGRSGRDTQYF TGTGCCAGCAGCGTAGGGCGGAGCGGACGAGATACGCAGTATTTT
TRBJ2-3 TRBD1 once TRBV7-9 CASSSDRGNRDTQYF TGTGCCAGCAGCTCCGACAGGGGTAATCGAGATACGCAGTATTTT
TRBJ2-7 NA NA TRBV4-3 CASSQDYLSYEQYF TGCGCCAGCAGCCAAGACTACCTCTCCTACGAGCAGTACTTC